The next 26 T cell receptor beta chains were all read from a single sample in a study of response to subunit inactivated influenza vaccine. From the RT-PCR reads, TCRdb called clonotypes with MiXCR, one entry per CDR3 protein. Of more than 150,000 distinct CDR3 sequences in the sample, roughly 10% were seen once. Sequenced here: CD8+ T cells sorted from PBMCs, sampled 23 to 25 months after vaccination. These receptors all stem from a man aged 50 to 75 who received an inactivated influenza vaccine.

CDR3 sequence (DNA): TGTGCCATCAGTGAGGAGAGAACAGGGGTTGATAGCTTGTATTATGGCTACACCTTC. Protein sequence: CAISEERTGVDSLYYGYTF. The gene calls are TRBV10-3 and TRBJ1-2; the match to TRBD1 covers 7 bases. Per the germline V gene, CDR1 is ENHRY and CDR2 is SYGVKD. CDR3 length: 19 residues. Trimming at V came to 2 bases and at J to 5 bases, leaving 20 bases not matched to a gene.

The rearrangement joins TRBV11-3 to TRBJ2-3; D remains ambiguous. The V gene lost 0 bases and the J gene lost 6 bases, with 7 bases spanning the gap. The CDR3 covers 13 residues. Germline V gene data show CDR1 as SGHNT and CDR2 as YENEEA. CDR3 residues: CASSLDPPDTQYF. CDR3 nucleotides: TGTGCCAGCAGCTTAGACCCGCCCGATACGCAGTATTTT.

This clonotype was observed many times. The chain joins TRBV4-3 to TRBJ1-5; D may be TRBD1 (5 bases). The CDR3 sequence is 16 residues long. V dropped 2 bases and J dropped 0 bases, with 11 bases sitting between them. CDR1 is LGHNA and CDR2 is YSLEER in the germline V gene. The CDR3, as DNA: TGCGCCAGCAGCCAATCTTGGGGCATTAGCAATCAGCCCCAGCATTTT. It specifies CASSQSWGISNQPQHF.

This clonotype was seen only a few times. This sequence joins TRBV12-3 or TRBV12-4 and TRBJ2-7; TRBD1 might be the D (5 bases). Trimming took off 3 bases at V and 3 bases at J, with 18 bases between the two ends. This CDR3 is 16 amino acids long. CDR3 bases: TGTGCCAGCAGTTTTTCGGTCAGGAACCAGGGCTACGAGCAGTACTTC. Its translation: CASSFSVRNQGYEQYF.

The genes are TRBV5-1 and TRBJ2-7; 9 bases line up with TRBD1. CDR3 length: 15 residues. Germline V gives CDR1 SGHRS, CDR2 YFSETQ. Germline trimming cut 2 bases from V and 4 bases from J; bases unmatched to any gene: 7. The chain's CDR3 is CASSLDPGQGYEQYF. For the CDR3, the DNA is TGCGCCAGCAGCTTAGATCCGGGACAGGGATACGAGCAGTACTTC.

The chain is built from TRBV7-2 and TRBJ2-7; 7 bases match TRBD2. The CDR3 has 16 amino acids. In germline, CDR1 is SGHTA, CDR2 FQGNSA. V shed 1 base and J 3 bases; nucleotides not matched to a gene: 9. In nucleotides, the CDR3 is TGTGCCAGCAGCTTAGGCATACTAGCGAGTGGCTACGAGCAGTACTTC. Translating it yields CASSLGILASGYEQYF. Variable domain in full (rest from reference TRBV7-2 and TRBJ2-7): GAGVSQSPSNKVTEKGKDVELRCDPISGHTALYWYRQSLGQGLEFLIYFQGNSAPDKSGLPSDRFSAERTGGSVSTLTIQRTQQEDSAVYLCASSLGILASGYEQYFGPGTRLTVT.

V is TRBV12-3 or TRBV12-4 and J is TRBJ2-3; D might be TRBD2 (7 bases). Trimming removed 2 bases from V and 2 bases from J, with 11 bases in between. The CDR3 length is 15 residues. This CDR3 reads CASSLRGGVTDTQYF. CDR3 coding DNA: TGTGCCAGCAGTTTAAGGGGGGGCGTCACAGATACGCAGTATTTT.

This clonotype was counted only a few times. The CDR3, as DNA: TGTGCCAGCAGCTTAGCAGGGGCCGTTAATGAGCAGTTCTTC. Amino acids: CASSLAGAVNEQFF. V gene TRBV7-9 combines with J gene TRBJ2-1; TRBD1 is a possible D gene (5 bases). The germline CDR1 and CDR2 sequences are SEHNR and FQNEAQ (reference sequence). This CDR3 spans 14 amino acids. V lost 0 bases, J lost 7 bases, and 10 bases lay in between.

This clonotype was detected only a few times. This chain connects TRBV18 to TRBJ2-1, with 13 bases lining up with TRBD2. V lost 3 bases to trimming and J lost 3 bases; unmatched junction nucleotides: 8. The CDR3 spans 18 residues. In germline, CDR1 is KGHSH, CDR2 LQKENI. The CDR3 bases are TGTGCCAGCTCACCTGCGACTAGCGGGAGGCCCGTCTACAATGAGCAGTTCTTC. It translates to CASSPATSGRPVYNEQFF.

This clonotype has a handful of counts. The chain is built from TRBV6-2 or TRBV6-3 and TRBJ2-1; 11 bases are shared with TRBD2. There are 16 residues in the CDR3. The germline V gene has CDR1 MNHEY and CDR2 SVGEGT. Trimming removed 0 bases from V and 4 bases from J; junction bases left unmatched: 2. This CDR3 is CASSYSVAGGYNEQFF. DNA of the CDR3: TGTGCCAGCAGTTACTCGGTAGCGGGAGGGTACAATGAGCAGTTCTTC.

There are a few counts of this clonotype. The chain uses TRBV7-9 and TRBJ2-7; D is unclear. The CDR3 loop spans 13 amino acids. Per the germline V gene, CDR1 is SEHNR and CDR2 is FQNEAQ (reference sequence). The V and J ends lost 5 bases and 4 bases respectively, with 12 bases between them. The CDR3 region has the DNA TGTGCCAGCAGCCCGAGTTTTAGATACGAGCAGTACTTC. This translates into CASSPSFRYEQYF.

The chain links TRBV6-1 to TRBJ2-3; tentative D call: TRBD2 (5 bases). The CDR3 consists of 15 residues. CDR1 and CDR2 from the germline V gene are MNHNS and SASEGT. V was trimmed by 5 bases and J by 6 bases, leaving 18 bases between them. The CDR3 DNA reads TGTGCCAGCAGTCCCGCTAGACCGGGGTGGGATACGCAGTATTTT. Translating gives CASSPARPGWDTQYF.

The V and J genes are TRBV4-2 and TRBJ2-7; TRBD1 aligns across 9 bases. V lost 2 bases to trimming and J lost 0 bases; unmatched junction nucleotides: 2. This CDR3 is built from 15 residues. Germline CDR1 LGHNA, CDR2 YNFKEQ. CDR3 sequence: CASSQWDRDSYEQYF. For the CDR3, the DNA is TGTGCCAGCAGCCAATGGGACAGGGACTCCTACGAGCAGTACTTC.

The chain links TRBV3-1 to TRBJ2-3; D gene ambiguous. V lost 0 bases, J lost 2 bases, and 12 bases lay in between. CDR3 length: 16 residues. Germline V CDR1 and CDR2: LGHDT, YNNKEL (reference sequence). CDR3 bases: TGTGCCAGCAGCCAAGAAATCGAAGGGAACACAGATACGCAGTATTTT. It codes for CASSQEIEGNTDTQYF.

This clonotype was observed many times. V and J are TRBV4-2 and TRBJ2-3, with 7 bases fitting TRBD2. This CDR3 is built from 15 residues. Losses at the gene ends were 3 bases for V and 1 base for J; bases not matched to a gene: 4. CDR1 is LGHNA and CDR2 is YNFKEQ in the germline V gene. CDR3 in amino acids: CASSQGRDRTDTQYF. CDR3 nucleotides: TGTGCCAGCAGCCAGGGGAGGGACCGCACAGATACGCAGTATTTT.

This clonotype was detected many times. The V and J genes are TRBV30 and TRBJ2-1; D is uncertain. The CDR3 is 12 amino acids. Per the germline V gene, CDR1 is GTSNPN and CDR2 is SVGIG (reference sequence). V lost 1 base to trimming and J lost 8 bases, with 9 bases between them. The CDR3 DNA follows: TGTGCCTGGAGTGATCTGACCCATGAGCAGTTCTTC. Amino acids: CAWSDLTHEQFF.

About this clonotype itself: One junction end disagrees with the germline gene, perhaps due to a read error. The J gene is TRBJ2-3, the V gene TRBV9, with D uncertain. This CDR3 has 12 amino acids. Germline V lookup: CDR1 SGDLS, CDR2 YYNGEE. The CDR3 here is CASSSGTDTHYF. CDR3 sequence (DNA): TGTGCCAGCAGTTCAGGCACAGATACGCATTATTTT.

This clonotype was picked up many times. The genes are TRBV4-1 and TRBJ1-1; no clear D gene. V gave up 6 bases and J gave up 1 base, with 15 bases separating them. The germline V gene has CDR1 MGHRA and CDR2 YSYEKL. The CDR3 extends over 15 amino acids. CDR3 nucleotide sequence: TGCGCCAGCAGTAAGGGTTCCCAGCCGAACACTGAAGCTTTCTTT. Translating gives CASSKGSQPNTEAFF.

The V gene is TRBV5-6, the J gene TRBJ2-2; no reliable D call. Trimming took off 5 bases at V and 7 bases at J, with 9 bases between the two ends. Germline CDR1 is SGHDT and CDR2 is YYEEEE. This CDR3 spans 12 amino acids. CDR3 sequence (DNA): TGTGCCAGCAGGGGGTACGGCGGGGAGCTGTTTTTT. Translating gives CASRGYGGELFF.

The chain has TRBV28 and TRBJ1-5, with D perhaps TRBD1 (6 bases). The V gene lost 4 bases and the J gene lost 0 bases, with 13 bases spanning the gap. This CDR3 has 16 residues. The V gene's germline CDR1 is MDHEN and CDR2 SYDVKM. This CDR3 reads CASSSLGQISNQPQHF. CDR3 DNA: TGTGCCAGCAGTTCCCTCGGACAGATTAGCAATCAGCCCCAGCATTTT. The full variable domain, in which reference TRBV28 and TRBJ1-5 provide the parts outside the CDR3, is DVKVTQSSRYLVKRTGEKVFLECVQDMDHENMFWYRQDPGLGLRLIYFSYDVKMKEKGDIPEGYSVSREKKERFSLILESASTNQTSMYLCASSSLGQISNQPQHFGDGTRLSIL.

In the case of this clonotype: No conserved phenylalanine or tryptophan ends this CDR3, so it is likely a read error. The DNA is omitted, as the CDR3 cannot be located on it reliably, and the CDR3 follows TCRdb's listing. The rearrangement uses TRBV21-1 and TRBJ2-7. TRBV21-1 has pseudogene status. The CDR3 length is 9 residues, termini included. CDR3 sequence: CASSKERDL.

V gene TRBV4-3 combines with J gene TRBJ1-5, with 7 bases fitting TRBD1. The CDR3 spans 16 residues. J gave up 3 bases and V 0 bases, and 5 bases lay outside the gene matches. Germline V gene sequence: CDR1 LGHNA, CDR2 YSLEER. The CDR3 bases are TGCGCCAGCAGCCAAGAAAGGGACAGCGTCAATCAGCCCCAGCATTTT. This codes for CASSQERDSVNQPQHF.

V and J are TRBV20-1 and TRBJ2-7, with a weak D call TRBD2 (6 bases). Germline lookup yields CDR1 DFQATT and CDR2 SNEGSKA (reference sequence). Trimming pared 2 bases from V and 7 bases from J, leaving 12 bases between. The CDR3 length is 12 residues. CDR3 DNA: TGCAGTGCTAGATGGGACTCCCGGGAGCAGTACTTC. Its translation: CSARWDSREQYF.

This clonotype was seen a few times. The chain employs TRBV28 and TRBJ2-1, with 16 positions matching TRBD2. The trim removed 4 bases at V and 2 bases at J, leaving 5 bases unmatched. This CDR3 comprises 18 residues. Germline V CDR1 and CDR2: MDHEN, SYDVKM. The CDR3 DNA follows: TGTGCCAGCAGTTACGGGACTAGCGGGAGGGTCCCCTACAATGAGCAGTTCTTC. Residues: CASSYGTSGRVPYNEQFF.

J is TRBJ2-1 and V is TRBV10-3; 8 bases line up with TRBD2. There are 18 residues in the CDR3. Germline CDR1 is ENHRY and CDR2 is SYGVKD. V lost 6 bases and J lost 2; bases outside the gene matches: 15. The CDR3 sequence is CAISGGREAKTPYNEQFF. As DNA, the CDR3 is TGTGCCATCAGCGGAGGGCGGGAGGCCAAAACGCCCTACAATGAGCAGTTCTTC.

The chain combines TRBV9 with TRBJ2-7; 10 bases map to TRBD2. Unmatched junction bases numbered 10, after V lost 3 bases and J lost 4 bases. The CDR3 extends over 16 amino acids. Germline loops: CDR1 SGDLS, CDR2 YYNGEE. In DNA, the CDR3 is TGTGCCAGCAGCGCTAGCGGGAGCTCAGGAGCGTACGAGCAGTACTTC. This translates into CASSASGSSGAYEQYF.